The sequence of this T cell receptor (beta chain) was determined in a study of shared clonotypes between healthy human individuals. Study conclusions and caveats: Against clonotypes common to all four donors, non-shared ones had lower generation probabilities. Rarefaction indicated that sorted-subset sequencing remained incomplete although depth was large.

Of note for this clone: Its antigen is unknown.

Positive CCR7 selection of CD45RO-negative cells yielded the naive CD8 cells, and terminally differentiated effector memory CD45RA+ cells were excluded. TCRdb's copy holds only in-frame clones and misses some; the assay was immunoSEQ multiplex PCR. Of approximately 1.9 million clones in the sample, about 94% are singletons; the top ten hold more than 1.5%. Trimming took 2 bases from V and 5 from J, leaving 12 bases between them. The CDR3 is 15 amino acids. CDR1 and CDR2 from the germline V gene are MGHDK and SYGVNS. Material for sequencing was naive CD8+ T cells from PBMCs. The chain is built from TRBV25-1 and TRBJ1-4, with a weak D call TRBD1 (5 bases). This receptor was identified in a man younger than 30 in good health. Some clones in this sample may be carry-over from other donors' samples. The chain's CDR3 is CASSERSGGNEKLFF. The CDR3 DNA reads as TGTGCCAGCAGTGAACGGTCGGGGGGGAATGAAAAACTGTTTTTT.